The 6 T cell receptor beta chains below all came from one sample that was sequenced in a study of cytomegalovirus exposure and HLA in healthy donors. This PCR relied on a set of 60 Vbeta primers and 13 Jbeta primers. The assay was immunoSEQ multiplex PCR, and TCRdb's table has in-frame clones only and misses some. The sample yields around 65,000 clones, 80% seen once. Specimen: PBMCs. The receptors were gathered from a woman in her thirties in good health and CMV-seronegative.

The chain uses TRBV30 and TRBJ1-1, with D maybe TRBD1 (5 bases). Germline values: CDR1 GTSNPN, CDR2 SVGIG (reference sequence). Trimming removed 0 bases at V and 6 bases at J, with 11 bases between. The CDR3 runs to 13 residues. CDR3 DNA: TGTGCCTGGAGTGTACAAGGGGCCCCTGAAGCTTTCTTT. Translated: CAWSVQGAPEAFF.

The chain joins TRBV19 to TRBJ1-1, with TRBD1 matching over 9 bases. The CDR3 has 12 residues. The V gene's germline CDR1 is LNHDA and CDR2 SQIVND (reference sequence). The V gene end was trimmed by 10 bases and the J gene end by 4 bases; junction bases not matched to a gene: 4. The CDR3 here is CATSDRGTEAFF. The CDR3 coding sequence is TGTGCCACCTCGGACAGGGGCACTGAAGCTTTCTTT.

The genes are TRBV29-1 and TRBJ1-1; maybe TRBD1 (5 bases). The V gene lost 4 bases and the J gene lost 1 base, with 10 bases spanning the gap. CDR3 length: 13 residues. Germline V gene data show CDR1 as SQVTM and CDR2 as ANQGSEA. This chain's CDR3 is CSVARGKNTEAFF. The CDR3 nucleotides are TGCAGCGTTGCACGGGGGAAGAACACTGAAGCTTTCTTT.

V is TRBV30 and J is TRBJ1-1; TRBD1 is a possible D gene (6 bases). V dropped 5 bases and J dropped 9 bases, with 13 bases sitting between them. The CDR3 covers 11 residues. Germline CDR1 reads GTSNPN; CDR2 reads SVGIG (reference sequence). The CDR3 spells CAWGGGEKAFF. The CDR3 DNA follows: TGTGCCTGGGGAGGGGGGGAAAAAGCTTTCTTT. The full variable domain, its missing parts supplied by reference TRBV30 and TRBJ1-1, is SQTIHQWPATLVQPVGSPLSLECTVEGTSNPNLYWYRQAAGRGLQLLFYSVGIGQISSEVPQNLSASRPQDRQFILSSKKLLLSDSGFYLCAWGGGEKAFFGQGTRLTVV.

Only one count was recorded for this clone. V gene TRBV7-9 combines with J gene TRBJ2-2, with D possibly being TRBD2 (6 bases). The germline V gene encodes CDR1 SEHNR and CDR2 FQNEAQ (reference sequence). The V gene lost 5 bases and the J gene lost 0 bases, with 13 bases spanning the gap. The CDR3 is 16 amino acids. The CDR3 region has the DNA TGTGCCAGCAGCCCCAGACGGGGGTCGAACACCGGGGAGCTGTTTTTT. Translated: CASSPRRGSNTGELFF.

The chain is built from TRBV30 and TRBJ1-5, with a tentative D call TRBD1 (5 bases). Deletions cut 0 bases from V and 9 bases from J, with 15 bases between. Germline lookup yields CDR1 GTSNPN and CDR2 SVGIG (reference sequence). The length of the CDR3 is 14 residues. CDR3 DNA sequence: TGTGCCTGGAGTGTTGAAGGGGCCTCCATGCCCCAGCATTTT. This translates into CAWSVEGASMPQHF.